This T cell receptor (beta chain) appears in the sequencing data of a study of blood T cell repertoires in COVID-19 (dated by TCRdb to 2018 to 2020). As for the study more broadly: Collaborator samples came from the United States, Italy and Spain and covered acute and convalescent phases of COVID-19. Where available, HLA class I and class II types were obtained from metadata supplied by the sample provider rather than from assay-based typing. Subjects who had been exposed to COVID-19, were actively infected with it, or had recovered from it provided the deeply sampled blood TCRbeta repertoires that made up the dataset. The samples were drawn from the first 160 participants of the ongoing ImmuneRACE study and from some 1,300 subjects provided by 6 global collaborators. The prospective study material was composed of cDNA or gDNA derived from T cells, B-cell-depleted T cells, or PBMCs. Sample metadata almost always included a de-identified subject ID, COVID-19 status, age in years and sex. A freely available public database, intended as a resource for researchers studying the immune response to SARS-CoV-2, is where the repertoires were released.

Each collaborating institution followed its own protocols to collect whole blood in K2EDTA tubes. Collaborator samples were shipped for TCRbeta analysis as frozen whole blood, isolated PBMCs, or DNA extracted from either sample type. About this clone: Its antigen is not yet known. No base qualities exist here, and no much larger clone lies one base off it.

Study-level results and caveats: Clinical and demographic metadata were provided uncurated, with the amount varying by source and participant.

The V and J ends are trimmed by 0 bases and 3 bases, leaving 13 bases between them. Taken from the germline V gene, the CDR1 and CDR2 loops are SGHRS and YFSETQ. The CDR3, from cysteine to phenylalanine, totals 15 residues. Solely the CDR3 DNA is kept, with 45 bases framed from the first base. The immunoSEQ Assay, a bias-controlled multiplex PCR, was used to amplify TCRbeta CDR3 regions from genomic DNA. As for the original processing: Nucleated cell counts per sample were estimated from amplification of reference gene primers within the assay. To quantify the absolute abundance of each unique TCRbeta CDR3 rearrangement, sequence reads were collapsed and filtered. For each sample, productive Simpson clonality was calculated by taking the square root of Simpson's diversity index across productive rearrangements. The immuneACCESS repertoire file appears here via TCRdb, limited to in-frame rearrangements. These files lack a portion of the clones; in checked studies, under half of the deficit traces to unresolved V genes, and the cause of the others is not known. The V and J calls and clone size are taken from that table; D and trimming were inferred from the DNA. Counted in this sample were 150,000 to 200,000 clones; 70% to 90% of them appeared once. The top ten constitute 5% to 6.5% of the sample.

The receptor chain draws on TRBV5-1 and TRBJ2-7; TRBD1 is a possible D gene, resting on 5 matching bases. The TCR comes from a man aged 40-50 years with active or convalescent COVID-19. The sequenced material came from peripheral blood. At the DNA level, the sequence is TGCGCCAGCAGCTTGGAGACCAGGGAAGGCTACGAGCAGTACTTC. Its amino acids are CASSLETREGYEQYF.